This is a list of T cell receptor beta chains from one sample in a study of blood T cell repertoires in COVID-19. The table came from immunoSEQ multiplex PCR; TCRdb's copy has only in-frame clones and leaves some out. In the table there are 150,000 to 200,000 clones, 80% to 90% of which are singletons. Sequenced input: peripheral blood. The receptors here all came from a human donor with active or convalescent COVID-19. The donor label of this sample is uncertain. The CDR3 runs from the conserved cysteine through the conserved F or W. D genes are given only for firm matches. The size entry is marked missing in some rows and otherwise reads once, few, many or a size class.

clone_size j_call v_call d_call cdr3_aa cdr3_nt
- TRBJ2-1 TRBV19 TRBD2 CASRGEWPRGLEYNEQFF TGTGCCAGTAGGGGGGAGTGGCCAAGGGGACTAGAGTACAATGAGCAGTTCTTC
- TRBJ1-2 TRBV6-1 - CASSDLPFGGAGGYTF TGTGCCAGCAGTGATTTGCCCTTCGGGGGGGCAGGAGGCTACACCTTC
few TRBJ1-2 TRBV5-1 - CASSLGRGANYGYTF TGCGCCAGCAGCTTGGGGAGGGGCGCTAACTATGGCTACACCTTC
- TRBJ2-3 TRBV7-3 TRBD1 CASTTRDRRTDTQYF TGTGCCAGCACCACCCGGGACAGACGCACAGATACGCAGTATTTT
- TRBJ2-5 TRBV27 TRBD1 CASSLSGTGGALGETQYF TGTGCCAGCAGTTTATCCGGGACAGGGGGGGCCCTCGGCGAGACCCAGTACTTC
- TRBJ2-5 TRBV6-1 TRBD2 CASSDPRGVAGNQETQYF TGTGCCAGCAGTGACCCCCGGGGAGTAGCGGGTAACCAAGAGACCCAGTACTTC
- TRBJ2-7 TRBV6-5 TRBD2 CASSSTGGPQEGEQYF TGTGCCAGCAGTTCGACGGGAGGGCCCCAGGAGGGCGAGCAGTACTTC
- TRBJ1-1 TRBV6-2/TRBV6-3 - CASSYFPGQGNTEAFF TGTGCCAGCAGTTACTTTCCTGGGCAGGGGAACACTGAAGCTTTCTTT
- TRBJ2-7 TRBV18 - CASSPPGRSEQYF TGTGCCAGCTCACCACCCGGCAGGTCCGAGCAGTACTTC
- TRBJ2-7 TRBV15 TRBD1 CATSRDTGDGDRAYEQYF TGTGCCACCAGCAGAGATACCGGGGATGGGGACAGGGCATACGAGCAGTACTTC
- TRBJ2-5 TRBV2 TRBD2 CASREGTGRWETQYF TGTGCCAGCAGGGAGGGGACCGGGAGGTGGGAGACCCAGTACTTC
- TRBJ2-2 TRBV6-5 - CASSYSGPTGELFF TGTGCCAGCAGTTACTCGGGCCCCACCGGGGAGCTGTTTTTT
- TRBJ2-1 TRBV7-3 - CASSSSAGHEQFF TGTGCCAGCAGCTCCTCGGCGGGCCATGAGCAGTTCTTC
- TRBJ2-3 TRBV6-1 - CASSEALGGIGGGTDTQYF TGTGCCAGCAGTGAAGCGCTAGGAGGAATTGGCGGGGGCACAGATACGCAGTATTTT
- TRBJ2-7 TRBV28 - CASSLSRGYEQYF TGTGCCAGCAGTTTAAGTCGAGGTTACGAGCAGTACTTC
once TRBJ2-2 TRBV2 TRBD2 CASSERHPGGSTGELFF TGTGCCAGCAGTGAAAGGCATCCGGGAGGGTCCACCGGGGAGCTGTTTTTT
- TRBJ2-5 TRBV5-1 TRBD2 CASSLASGKETQYF TGCGCCAGCAGCTTGGCTAGCGGTAAGGAGACCCAGTACTTC
once TRBJ2-3 TRBV7-9 TRBD1 CAARGTGADTQYF TGTGCCGCAAGAGGGACAGGGGCAGATACGCAGTATTTT
once TRBJ1-2 TRBV7-3 - CASSTGGQATNYGYTF TGTGCCAGCAGCACCGGGGGGCAGGCCACTAACTATGGCTACACCTTC
few TRBJ2-2 TRBV28 TRBD2 CASRFLRVRGVGELFF TGTGCCAGCAGGTTTCTCCGGGTCCGGGGGGTCGGGGAGCTGTTTTTT
once TRBJ1-4 TRBV5-4 - CASTRAGSDEKLFF TGTGCCAGCACCAGGGCAGGGTCGGATGAAAAACTGTTTTTT
once TRBJ2-2 TRBV19 - CASKPGRTNTGELFF TGTGCCAGTAAGCCAGGGCGAACGAACACCGGGGAGCTGTTTTTT
once TRBJ2-1 TRBV2 TRBD1 CASSEVEGAYYNEQFF TGTGCCAGCAGTGAGGTTGAGGGGGCCTACTACAATGAGCAGTTCTTC
- TRBJ2-7 TRBV21-1 - CASSKAEGGVDEQYF TGTGCCAGCAGCAAGGCTGAGGGTGGGGTTGACGAGCAGTACTTC
once TRBJ2-1 TRBV2 - CASEGFSGKVYNEQFF TGTGCCAGCGAGGGCTTTAGTGGGAAGGTTTACAATGAGCAGTTCTTC
once TRBJ2-5 TRBV11-2 TRBD2 CASSLIAGGETQYF TGTGCCAGCAGCTTAATAGCGGGGGGGGAGACCCAGTACTTC
- TRBJ1-3 TRBV3-1/TRBV3-2 - CASSPRSGTGNTIYF TGTGCCAGCAGCCCGCGAAGCGGCACTGGAAACACCATATATTTT
- TRBJ2-2 TRBV6-2/TRBV6-3 TRBD2 CASSSLPGLAGRNTGELFF TGTGCCAGCAGTTCCCTGCCGGGACTAGCGGGGAGGAACACCGGGGAGCTGTTTTTT
few TRBJ2-1 TRBV6-6 TRBD2 CASRHPGLAGGYEQFF TGTGCCAGCAGACACCCGGGACTAGCGGGGGGCTATGAGCAGTTCTTC
- TRBJ2-7 TRBV7-9 - CASSLEQTPAHEQYF TGTGCCAGCAGCTTAGAACAGACCCCTGCCCACGAGCAGTACTTC
- TRBJ2-1 TRBV20-1 TRBD2 CSASKREGPYEQFF TGCAGTGCTAGTAAGCGGGAGGGCCCCTATGAGCAGTTCTTC
- TRBJ2-7 TRBV25-1 - CASSEYGSTYEQYF TGTGCCAGCAGTGAATACGGGTCCACCTACGAGCAGTACTTC
- TRBJ2-7 TRBV19 TRBD2 CASSDGSGSSYEQYF TGTGCCAGTAGTGATGGTAGCGGGAGTTCCTACGAGCAGTACTTC
- TRBJ2-3 TRBV6-5 TRBD1 CASAWDRGRFDTQYF TGTGCCAGCGCCTGGGACAGGGGGCGTTTTGATACGCAGTATTTT
- TRBJ1-5 TRBV7-6 TRBD1 CASSSTTGVGSNQPQHF TGTGCCAGCAGCTCGACTACAGGGGTGGGAAGCAATCAGCCCCAGCATTTT
- TRBJ2-7 TRBV2 - CASSETGIYEQYF TGTGCCAGCAGTGAAACAGGGATCTACGAGCAGTACTTC
many TRBJ1-1 TRBV6-2/TRBV6-3 - CASSFQARNTEAFF TGTGCCAGCAGTTTTCAGGCTCGAAACACTGAAGCTTTCTTT
- TRBJ2-2 TRBV11-3 TRBD2 CASSRTSGSLGTGELFF TGTGCCAGCAGCCGGACTAGCGGGAGCCTGGGCACCGGGGAGCTGTTTTTT
- TRBJ1-2 TRBV5-4 - CASSLPPGGYTF TGTGCCAGCAGCCTCCCCCCAGGTGGCTACACCTTC
- TRBJ2-2 TRBV7-2 - CASSYLFWGGPGAGELFF TGTGCCAGCAGCTACTTGTTCTGGGGGGGCCCGGGGGCCGGGGAGCTGTTTTTT
- TRBJ2-3 TRBV30 TRBD2 CAWGGEGRTDTQYF TGTGCCTGGGGGGGGGAGGGCCGCACAGATACGCAGTATTTT
- TRBJ1-2 TRBV4-1 TRBD1 CASSQERQGANGYTF TGCGCCAGCAGCCAAGAAAGACAGGGGGCGAATGGCTACACCTTC
- TRBJ1-3 TRBV3-1/TRBV3-2 - CASSQLLRQNSGNTIYF TGTGCCAGCAGCCAACTCCTCAGGCAAAACTCTGGAAACACCATATATTTT
- TRBJ1-2 TRBV28 - CASCLGGLRGYGYTF TGTGCCAGCTGTTTGGGGGGGCTTCGGGGCTATGGCTACACCTTC